One sample yielded the 2 T cell receptor beta chains listed below, sequenced in a study of T cells in Graves' hyperthyroidism and ophthalmopathy. Using RNA transcripts as the source, TCR beta CDR3 regions were amplified. In the first-round RT-PCR of the TCR CDR3, the HTBI primer set was used. TCRdb analysed the multiplex PCR reads with MiXCR anew, one entry per CDR3 protein. The sample shows a few hundred thousand distinct CDR3 sequences, roughly 17% of them seen only once. The sequenced sample was blood. These receptors originate from a woman younger than 30 with Graves' ophthalmopathy.

Regarding this clonotype: A much bigger clone sits one base away, suggesting this may be a read error. The chain employs TRBV28 and TRBJ1-2, with 10 bases matching TRBD1. Trimming at V came to 8 bases and at J to 11 bases, leaving 11 bases not matched to a gene. The length of the CDR3 is 13 residues. Germline V gene data show CDR1 as MDHEN and CDR2 as SYDVKM. Here the CDR3 reads CASGTGTGEGYTF. The CDR3 region has the DNA TGTGCCAGCGGGACCGGGACAGGGGAAGGATACACCTTC.

This clonotype was counted only a few times. The rearrangement links TRBV7-9 to TRBJ1-4; D ambiguous. Germline V gene sequence: CDR1 SEHNR, CDR2 FQNEAQ (reference sequence). Trimming pared 5 bases from V and 8 bases from J, leaving 9 bases between. The CDR3 runs 12 residues. The CDR3 sequence is CASSPGWEKLFF. The CDR3 coding sequence is TGTGCCAGCAGCCCCGGGTGGGAAAAACTGTTTTTT. Variable domain in full (rest from reference TRBV7-9 and TRBJ1-4): DTGVSQNPRHKITKRGQNVTFRCDPISEHNRLYWYRQTLGQGPEFLTYFQNEAQLEKSRLLSDRFSAERPKGSFSTLEIQRTEQGDSAMYLCASSPGWEKLFFGSGTQLSVL.